The clone carrying this T cell receptor (beta chain) showed up just once. Original processing notes: Quantification of nucleated cells was approximated via reference gene primer amplification. Sequenced by immunoSEQ multiplex PCR; TCRdb stores in-frame clones only, minus some. The V and J calls and clone size are taken from that table; D and trimming were inferred from the DNA. This table has more than 65,000 clones, around 80% appearing once. This specimen belongs to a study of blood T cell repertoires in COVID-19. Background on the study: COVID-19 samples collected from the United States, Italy and Spain covered acute and convalescent phases.

The receptor was derived from a woman older than 75 with active or convalescent COVID-19. Sequencing was done on a sample of peripheral blood.

CDR3 nucleotide sequence: TGTGCCAGCAGCGGCCTTTTCGAGCAGTACTTC. Protein: CASSGLFEQYF. This chain joins TRBV7-9 and TRBJ2-7; D unresolved. The CDR3 contains 11 residues. Trimming cost V 5 bases and J 6 bases, with 8 bases left between them. Germline-derived CDR1 and CDR2 are SEHNR and FQNEAQ (reference sequence).